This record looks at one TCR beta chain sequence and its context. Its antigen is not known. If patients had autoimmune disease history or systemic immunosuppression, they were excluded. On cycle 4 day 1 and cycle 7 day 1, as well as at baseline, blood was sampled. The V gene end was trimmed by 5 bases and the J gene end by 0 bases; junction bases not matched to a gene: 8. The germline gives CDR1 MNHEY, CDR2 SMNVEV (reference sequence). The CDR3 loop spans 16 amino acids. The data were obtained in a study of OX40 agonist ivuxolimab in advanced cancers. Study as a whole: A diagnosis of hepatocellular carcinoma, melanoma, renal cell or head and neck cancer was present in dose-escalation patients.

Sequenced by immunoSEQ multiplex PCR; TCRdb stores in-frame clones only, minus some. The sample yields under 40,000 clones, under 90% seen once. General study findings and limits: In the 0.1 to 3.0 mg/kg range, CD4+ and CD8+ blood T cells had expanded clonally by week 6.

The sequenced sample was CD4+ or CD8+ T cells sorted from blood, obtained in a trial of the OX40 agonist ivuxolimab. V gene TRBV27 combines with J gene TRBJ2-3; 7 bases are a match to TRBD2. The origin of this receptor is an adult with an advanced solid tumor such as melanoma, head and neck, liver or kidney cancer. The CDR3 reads CASSPWGSGSTDTQYF. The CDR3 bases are TGTGCCAGCAGTCCCTGGGGTAGCGGGAGCACAGATACGCAGTATTTT.